This T cell receptor beta chain was sequenced for a study of T cells in localized non-small cell lung cancer. Study observations and caveats: Tumor trailed uninvolved adjacent lung in T cell clonality, which peaked there.

Points on this clone: Its antigen is still unknown.

Measured with immunoSEQ multiplex PCR; TCRdb has only the in-frame clones, and not every one. The repertoire holds about 25,000 clones, with approximately 86% as singletons. The germline V gene encodes CDR1 LNHDA and CDR2 SQIVND (reference sequence). The CDR3 runs to 13 residues. The V end was cut by 6 bases, the J end by 4 bases, with 12 bases between. This specimen consisted of peripheral blood, obtained before any cancer treatment. The TCR sequence derives from a female donor older than 55 with stage I lung adenocarcinoma. The chain carries TRBV19 and TRBJ1-2; perhaps TRBD1 as D (5 bases). The CDR3 DNA is TGTGCCAGTAGCCCAGACAGCGGCTATGGCTACACCTTC. As protein: CASSPDSGYGYTF.